These 14 T cell receptor beta chains share one sample of origin, sequenced in a study of T cell responses to AZD1222 COVID-19 vaccine. Some clones are missing from TCRdb's copy, which holds only in-frame ones; the method was immunoSEQ multiplex PCR. This table lists 150,000 or so clones. Material: peripheral blood. These receptors all come from an adult in good health.

V and J are TRBV6-6 and TRBJ1-2, with TRBD1 matching 8 bases. J was trimmed by 2 bases and V by 6 bases; bases with no gene match: 5. The CDR3 runs to 14 residues. CDR1 is MNHNY and CDR2 is SVGAGI in the germline V gene (reference sequence). The CDR3 sequence: CASRQGAGNYGYTF. The CDR3 DNA reads as TGTGCCAGCAGGCAGGGGGCGGGCAACTATGGCTACACCTTC.

The chain is built from TRBV7-6 and TRBJ1-1; D unresolved. CDR3 size: 14 residues. Germline V lookup: CDR1 SGHVS, CDR2 FNYEAQ. V was clipped by 8 bases and J by 2 bases, with 15 bases between them. CDR3 coding DNA: TGTGCCAGCCGTCTCCGGAAGGGAAACACTGAAGCTTTCTTT. Translated: CASRLRKGNTEAFF.

The V call is TRBV4-1, the J call TRBJ1-4, with 9 bases identical to TRBD1. This CDR3 contains 18 residues. Germline CDR1 and CDR2: MGHRA and YSYEKL. Trimming took 1 base from V and 8 from J; bases not matched to a gene: 14. CDR3 protein: CASSQVKTGGRRKEKLFF. The CDR3 coding sequence is TGCGCCAGCAGCCAAGTTAAAACAGGGGGCCGTCGCAAAGAAAAACTGTTTTTT.

The chain recombines TRBV2 with TRBJ2-2; D is uncertain. V lost 2 bases, J lost 4 bases, and 11 bases lay in between. Germline CDR1 is SNHLY and CDR2 is FYNNEI. This CDR3 comprises 15 residues. The CDR3 DNA is TGTGCCAGCAGTGAATTGGGCCCGAGCACCGGGGAGCTGTTTTTT. Its translation: CASSELGPSTGELFF.

This chain connects TRBV5-1 to TRBJ1-5, with D possibly TRBD1 on 6 matching bases. The CDR3 has 14 amino acids. Germline V gives CDR1 SGHRS, CDR2 YFSETQ. Trimming stripped 2 bases from V and 5 bases from J, with 11 bases between. The CDR3 nucleotides are TGCGCCAGCAGCTTCGGCGCAGGGGATCAGCCCCAGCATTTT. Protein sequence: CASSFGAGDQPQHF. Full variable domain (remainder filled in from reference TRBV5-1 and TRBJ1-5): KAGVTQTPRYLIKTRGQQVTLSCSPISGHRSVSWYQQTPGQGLQFLFEYFSETQRNKGNFPGRFSGRQFSNSRSEMNVSTLELGDSALYLCASSFGAGDQPQHFGDGTRLSIL.

The chain carries TRBV7-9 and TRBJ1-5; TRBD1 is a possible D gene (6 bases). CDR1 and CDR2 from the germline V gene are SEHNR and FQNEAQ (reference sequence). The V end lost 8 bases, the J end lost 6 bases, and 20 bases lay between the germline ends. The CDR3 extends over 15 amino acids. Here the CDR3 DNA reads TGTGCCAGCGACAAGGGGCAGGGGCTTGGTCAGCCCCAGCATTTT. Its protein product is CASDKGQGLGQPQHF.

This CDR3 reads CASGGTGGTQPQHF. The DNA of the CDR3 is TGTGCCAGTGGGGGGACAGGGGGAACTCAGCCCCAGCATTTT. V is TRBV19 and J is TRBJ1-5, with TRBD1 matching over 11 bases. CDR3 size: 14 residues. The V gene end was trimmed by 8 bases and the J gene end by 6 bases; junction bases not matched to a gene: 6. Germline V gene sequence: CDR1 LNHDA, CDR2 SQIVND (reference sequence). The variable domain in full, completed from reference TRBV19 and TRBJ1-5, reads DGGITQSPKYLFRKEGQNVTLSCEQNLNHDAMYWYRQDPGQGLRLIYYSQIVNDFQKGDIAEGYSVSREKKESFPLTVTSAQKNPTAFYLCASGGTGGTQPQHFGDGTRLSIL.

The genes are TRBV18 and TRBJ1-5; tentative D call: TRBD1 (5 bases). The V end was cut by 3 bases, the J end by 0 bases, with 12 bases between. The CDR3 loop spans 16 amino acids. Germline loops: CDR1 KGHSH, CDR2 LQKENI. The CDR3 sequence: CASSPQSGGSNQPQHF. CDR3 sequence (DNA): TGTGCCAGCTCACCTCAGAGTGGGGGTAGCAATCAGCCCCAGCATTTT.

V and J are TRBV13 and TRBJ2-1, with TRBD2 identical over 8 bases. V was clipped by 6 bases and J by 8 bases; unmatched bases: 6. Germline CDR1 is PRHDT and CDR2 is FYEKMQ (reference sequence). CDR3 length: 13 residues. The DNA for the CDR3 is TGTGCCAGCAGACTAAGCGGGAGACATGAGCAGTTCTTC. Translated, it gives CASRLSGRHEQFF.

The V gene is TRBV30, the J gene TRBJ2-2; the D is unclear. V was trimmed by 1 base and J by 7 bases, leaving 13 bases between them. The germline V gene encodes CDR1 GTSNPN and CDR2 SVGIG (reference sequence). The CDR3 covers 14 residues. The CDR3: CAWSEKLTGGELFF. DNA for the CDR3: TGTGCCTGGAGTGAGAAGCTTACGGGCGGGGAGCTGTTTTTT.

The chain combines TRBV28 with TRBJ2-7; 7 bases line up with TRBD2. The germline CDR1 and CDR2 sequences are MDHEN and SYDVKM. This CDR3 region has 13 residues. V lost 8 bases and J lost 0; bases outside the gene matches: 4. Here the CDR3 DNA reads TGTGCCAGCCTGGCGGGGGACTCCTACGAGCAGTACTTC. It yields the protein CASLAGDSYEQYF. Filled out from reference TRBV28 and TRBJ2-7, the complete variable domain reads DVKVTQSSRYLVKRTGEKVFLECVQDMDHENMFWYRQDPGLGLRLIYFSYDVKMKEKGDIPEGYSVSREKKERFSLILESASTNQTSMYLCASLAGDSYEQYFGPGTRLTVT.

The gene calls are TRBV11-3 and TRBJ1-1, with D hard to call. V dropped 3 bases and J dropped 1 base, with 6 bases sitting between them. The CDR3 has 13 residues. Germline loops: CDR1 SGHNT, CDR2 YENEEA. In DNA form, the CDR3 reads TGTGCCAGCAGCTTGGTCTCGAACACTGAAGCTTTCTTT. Protein: CASSLVSNTEAFF.

CDR3 loop: CASSKQGARTPLHF. CDR3 bases: TGTGCCAGCAGCAAACAGGGGGCGCGTACACCCCTCCACTTT. The rearrangement links TRBV11-3 to TRBJ1-6; 9 nucleotides agree with TRBD1. The junction had 7 bases not matched to a gene; V was cut back by 5 bases and J by 11 bases. The CDR3 is 14 residues long. The germline V gene has CDR1 SGHNT and CDR2 YENEEA.

The rearrangement joins TRBV6-6 to TRBJ2-3; the D is unclear. The CDR3 spans 12 residues. V lost 6 bases to trimming and J lost 6 bases, with 10 bases between them. Germline-derived CDR1 and CDR2 are MNHNY and SVGAGI (reference sequence). CDR3 nucleotide sequence: TGTGCCAGCAGGCCTACCTCGGATACGCAGTATTTT. It is translated as CASRPTSDTQYF.